These 14 T cell receptor beta chains were sequenced from one sample in a study of spatial heterogeneity in lung cancer. The time point here: blood at routine non-recurrence follow-up after resection. A single record per CDR3 protein comes from TCRdb applying MiXCR to the 5' RACE reads. The table has some 10,000 distinct CDR3 sequences, 20% to 25% seen once. The specimen was PBMCs, collected at follow-up. These receptors were taken from a male donor with early-stage non-small cell lung cancer.

A word on this clonotype: Sequence at one end of the junction differs from germline and may be a read error. The V and J genes are TRBV7-8 and TRBJ2-7; D is perhaps TRBD2 (5 bases). The V gene's germline CDR1 is SGHVS and CDR2 FQNEAQ. CDR3 length equals 15 residues. The CDR3 nucleotides are TGTGCCAGCAGCTTAGCCTACGGGATTCTATACGAGCAGAACTTC. It encodes CASSLAYGILYEQNF.

This clonotype was seen ten or more times. This chain joins TRBV7-2 and TRBJ1-5; D might be TRBD1 (6 bases). V was clipped by 4 bases and J by 3 bases, with 10 bases between them. Germline CDR1 SGHTA, CDR2 FQGNSA. The CDR3 has 14 amino acids. The CDR3 DNA reads as TGTGCCAGCAGCTCTACAGGGACCAATCAGCCCCAGCATTTT. Translation: CASSSTGTNQPQHF.

V gene TRBV7-4 combines with J gene TRBJ1-2; D not resolved. Trimming removed 5 bases at V and 6 bases at J, with 13 bases between. Germline V gene data show CDR1 as SGHVT and CDR2 as SQSDAQ. The CDR3 contains 13 residues. CDR3 coding DNA: TGTGCCAGCAGCCCCACGAAAGGGAATGGCTACACCTTC. The encoded protein is CASSPTKGNGYTF. The full variable domain, completed using reference TRBV7-4 and TRBJ1-2, is GAGVSQSPRYKVAKRGRDVALRCDSISGHVTLYWYRQTLGQGSEVLTYSQSDAQRDKSGRPSGRFSAERPERSVSTLKIQRTEQGDSAVYLCASSPTKGNGYTFGSGTRLTVV.

V gene TRBV19 combines with J gene TRBJ2-7; 12 bases are shared with TRBD2. With 3 bases clipped from V and 3 bases from J, the junction kept 3 bases outside the gene matches. Germline V gene sequence: CDR1 LNHDA, CDR2 SQIVND (reference sequence). CDR3 size: 15 residues. The CDR3 sequence is CASSILAGGFYEQYF. The CDR3 DNA reads as TGTGCCAGTAGTATTCTAGCGGGAGGGTTCTACGAGCAGTACTTC.

This clonotype appeared many times. J is TRBJ1-1 and V is TRBV2; D is possibly TRBD1 (6 bases). Between the trimmed V and J ends, which lost 4 bases and 4 bases, there was a span of 10 bases. The CDR3 totals 13 residues. From germline, CDR1 is SNHLY and CDR2 FYNNEI. The CDR3 DNA reads as TGTGCCAGCAGTGTTCAGGGGACCACTGAAGCTTTCTTT. It codes for CASSVQGTTEAFF.

This clonotype was counted at least ten times. The V and J genes are TRBV12-3 or TRBV12-4 and TRBJ1-6; perhaps TRBD1 as D (6 bases). The CDR3 spans 14 residues. The germline V and J ends were trimmed by 3 bases and 5 bases, with 8 bases remaining between them. The CDR3 sequence: CASSLAGDNSPLHF. CDR3 sequence (DNA): TGTGCCAGCAGTTTGGCAGGGGATAATTCACCCCTCCACTTT.

There are many counts of this clonotype. The rearrangement links TRBV24-1 to TRBJ2-3, with a tentative D call TRBD2 (5 bases). Trimming removed 0 bases from V and 2 bases from J, with 20 bases in between. The CDR3 covers 19 residues. Germline lookup yields CDR1 KGHDR and CDR2 SFDVKD. CDR3 nucleotide sequence: TGTGCCACCAGTGATTTGCGTTCCAGCGGTGAGTGGGACACAGATACGCAGTATTTT. It is translated as CATSDLRSSGEWDTDTQYF.

The table lists this clonotype with many counts. The chain combines TRBV6-5 with TRBJ2-3, with D possibly matching TRBD2 (7 bases). Germline V CDR1 and CDR2: MNHEY, SVGAGI. The V gene lost 6 bases and the J gene lost 6 bases, with 16 bases spanning the gap. This CDR3 spans 14 amino acids. The DNA of the CDR3 is TGTGCCAGCAGGTTCCGGGGGGCGCGGGATACGCAGTATTTT. Translating gives CASRFRGARDTQYF.

This clonotype was seen a few times. The chain is built from TRBV7-8 and TRBJ2-5; either TRBD1 or TRBD2 may fit D (6 bases each). Trimming shortened V by 6 bases and J by 5 bases, and 16 bases separated the two germline ends. The length of the CDR3 is 14 residues. Germline lookup yields CDR1 SGHVS and CDR2 FQNEAQ. The CDR3: CASSRGRTAETQYF. CDR3 nucleotides: TGTGCCAGCAGTCGGGGGAGGACAGCTGAGACCCAGTACTTC.

This clonotype was observed at least ten times. The chain couples TRBV19 to TRBJ2-1; no clear D. Germline values: CDR1 LNHDA, CDR2 SQIVND (reference sequence). V shed 3 bases and J shed 4 bases, with 7 bases lying between them. The CDR3 is 13 amino acids. In DNA, the CDR3 is TGTGCCAGTAGTATTAGCAGATACAATGAGCAGTTCTTC. Translating gives CASSISRYNEQFF.

The chain carries TRBV2 and TRBJ1-6, with D possibly TRBD1 on 6 matching bases. Germline CDR1 and CDR2: SNHLY and FYNNEI. V gave up 2 bases and J gave up 9 bases, with 11 bases separating them. The CDR3 loop spans 14 amino acids. This CDR3 is CASSEMGAGSPLHF. CDR3 bases: TGTGCCAGCAGTGAAATGGGGGCGGGTTCACCCCTCCACTTT.

In DNA, the CDR3 is TGTGCCACCAGACCAGGGTTGGACAATGAGCAGTTCTTC. Its protein product is CATRPGLDNEQFF. The J gene is TRBJ2-1, the V gene TRBV24-1; possibly TRBD1 for D (5 bases). Germline V lookup: CDR1 KGHDR, CDR2 SFDVKD. Trimming cost V 7 bases and J 5 bases, with 11 bases left between them. This CDR3 is built from 13 residues.

This chain's CDR3 is CAISDPDRGYQPQHF. CDR3 DNA sequence: TGTGCCATCAGTGACCCGGACAGGGGATATCAGCCCCAGCATTTT. The chain recombines TRBV10-3 with TRBJ1-5, with 9 nucleotides matching TRBD1. Germline V gene data show CDR1 as ENHRY and CDR2 as SYGVKD. J lost 5 bases, V lost 3 bases, and 5 bases had no gene match. This CDR3 is 15 amino acids long.

This rearrangement joins TRBV7-2 to TRBJ2-1; D gene ambiguous. This CDR3 has 13 amino acids. V shed 0 bases and J shed 7 bases, with 7 bases lying between them. Looked up from germline, CDR1 is SGHTA and CDR2 is FQGNSA. CDR3 nucleotide sequence: TGTGCCAGCAGCTTAGCGCTGGGGAATGAGCAGTTCTTC. Translation gives CASSLALGNEQFF.